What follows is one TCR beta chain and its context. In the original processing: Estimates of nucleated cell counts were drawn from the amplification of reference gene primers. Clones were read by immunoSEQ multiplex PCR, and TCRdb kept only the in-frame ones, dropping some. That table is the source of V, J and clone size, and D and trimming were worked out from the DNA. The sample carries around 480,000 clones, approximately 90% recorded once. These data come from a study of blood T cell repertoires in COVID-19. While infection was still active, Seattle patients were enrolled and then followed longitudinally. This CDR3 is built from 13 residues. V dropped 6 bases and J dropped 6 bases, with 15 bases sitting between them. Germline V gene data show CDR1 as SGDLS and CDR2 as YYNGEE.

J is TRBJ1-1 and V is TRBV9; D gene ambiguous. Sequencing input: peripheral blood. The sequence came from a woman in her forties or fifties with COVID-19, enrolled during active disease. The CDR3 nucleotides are TGTGCCAGCAAAAGGTCGGGAGGGTCTGAAGCTTTCTTT. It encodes CASKRSGGSEAFF.